The sequence of this TCR beta chain was determined in a study of blood T cell repertoires in COVID-19. Turning to the study itself: Samples taken during acute and convalescent COVID-19 were collected in the United States, Italy and Spain. T cells, B-cell-depleted T cells, or PBMCs provided the cDNA or gDNA that served as material.

Data came from immunoSEQ multiplex PCR; TCRdb stores just in-frame clones and leaves some out. In the table there are around 26,000 clones, more than 80% of which are singletons. Germline V gene data show CDR1 as ENHRY and CDR2 as SYGVKD. V was trimmed by 3 bases and J by 2 bases, leaving 8 bases between them. The CDR3 consists of 13 residues. This sequence was found in a human donor in a cohort sampled during active COVID-19. The chain has TRBV10-3 and TRBJ2-7; D not resolved. Sequences were obtained from peripheral blood. CDR3 bases: TGTGCCATCAGTGAACCCCAGACCTACGAGCAGTACTTC. The encoded protein is CAISEPQTYEQYF.